Listed below are T cell receptor beta chains from one sample, sequenced in a study of the immune and genomic landscape of osteosarcoma. The protocol was immunoSEQ multiplex PCR, while the TCRdb copy is restricted to in-frame clones and leaves out a portion. The sample shows under 3,000 clones, roughly 70% of them seen only once. Sequencing was carried out using osteosarcoma tumor tissue from the lung. Every receptor here comes from a human donor with osteosarcoma. Each CDR3 is given with its conserved first and last residue. A D gene is named only where the DNA matches it firmly. Where a row states a size, it is once, few, many or the class of an expanded clone; other rows omit it.

d_gene | abundance | j_gene | v_gene | CDR3nt | CDR3aa
NA | NA | TRBJ1-4 | TRBV5-1 | TGCGCCAGCTCACTTCCTGGGGGGGCAACTAATGAAAAACTGTTTTTT | CASSLPGGATNEKLFF
NA | few | TRBJ2-1 | TRBV9 | TGTGCCAGCAGCGCTACAACAGGGGAGGGTTACAATGAGCAGTTCTTC | CASSATTGEGYNEQFF
NA | large | TRBJ1-1 | TRBV27 | TGTGCCAGCAGTCTAGTGGAAGGCACTGAAGCTTTCTTT | CASSLVEGTEAFF
NA | NA | TRBJ1-5 | TRBV7-3 | TGTGCCAGCAGCACGGTTGGGGAAATTAATCAGCCCCAGCATTTT | CASSTVGEINQPQHF
NA | NA | TRBJ1-2 | TRBV29-1 | TGCAGCGTTGGGGACCCTAACTCCTATGACTACACCTTC | CSVGDPNSYDYTF
NA | NA | TRBJ1-4 | TRBV6-5 | TGTGCCAGCAGGAAGGGGGGTGAAAAACTGTTTTTT | CASRKGGEKLFF
TRBD1 | NA | TRBJ2-3 | TRBV6-4 | TGTGCCAGCAGTGACTGGGGACAGGGAACTAGCACAGATACGCAGTATTTT | CASSDWGQGTSTDTQYF
NA | NA | TRBJ1-2 | TRBV10-1 | TGCGCCAGCAGTGATCCGAACGTCAGGGGCCTTAACTATGGCTACACCTTC | CASSDPNVRGLNYGYTF
NA | NA | TRBJ2-7 | TRBV6-5 | TGTGCCAGCAGTTACTCCCACAGGGCCTACGAGCAGTACTTC | CASSYSHRAYEQYF
NA | NA | TRBJ2-3 | TRBV6-1 | TGTGCCAGCAGTCAGGACGGGGGAACGCAGTATTTT | CASSQDGGTQYF
TRBD1 | once | TRBJ1-6 | TRBV6-5 | TGTGCCAGCAGGGGACAGAATAATTCACCCCTCCACTTT | CASRGQNNSPLHF
TRBD1 | few | TRBJ1-2 | TRBV7-9 | TGTGCCAGCAGCCTTGGACAGGGTAGGAATGGCTACACCTTC | CASSLGQGRNGYTF
TRBD1 | once | TRBJ1-6 | TRBV5-1 | TGCGCCAGCAGCTCAAACAGGGGAACTAACTATAATTCACCCCTCCACTTT | CASSSNRGTNYNSPLHF
TRBD1 | NA | TRBJ1-5 | TRBV19 | TGTGCCAGTATCGGACAGGGAAATCAGCCCCAGCATTTT | CASIGQGNQPQHF
NA | NA | TRBJ2-3 | TRBV14 | TGTGCCAGCAGCGGGCAGCTTTTCACAGATACGCAGTATTTT | CASSGQLFTDTQYF
NA | NA | TRBJ2-3 | TRBV7-8 | TGTGCCAGCAGTTCGGTTGGGAACACAGATACGCAGTATTTT | CASSSVGNTDTQYF
TRBD2 | NA | TRBJ2-1 | TRBV7-9 | TGTGCCAGCAGTCAAACTAGCGGGGGGGCCAGTGAGCAGTTCTTC | CASSQTSGGASEQFF
NA | few | TRBJ1-1 | TRBV7-8 | TGTGCCAGCAGCTTAGGCCCTACTGAAGCTTTCTTT | CASSLGPTEAFF
NA | NA | TRBJ1-2 | TRBV9 | TGTGCCAGCAGCGTAGAGGGCCCCCGGGGCTACACCTTC | CASSVEGPRGYTF
NA | NA | TRBJ1-2 | TRBV29-1 | TGCAGCGTTGAAGAGGGGGCGGGAGGCTACACCTTC | CSVEEGAGGYTF
NA | NA | TRBJ2-3 | TRBV10-1 | TGCGCCAGCAGTGAGCCCTCAGGGGGGCAAGATACGCAGTATTTT | CASSEPSGGQDTQYF
NA | NA | TRBJ1-4 | TRBV20-1 | TGCAGTGGAAAAGGTGATGAAAAACTGTTTTTT | CSGKGDEKLFF
NA | NA | TRBJ1-6 | TRBV30 | TGTGCCTGGAGTGCTCAATCTAATTCACCCCTCCACTTT | CAWSAQSNSPLHF
TRBD1 | NA | TRBJ2-7 | TRBV9 | TGTGCCAGCAGCGTGGGACAGGCGTGGGAGCAGTACTTT | CASSVGQAWEQYF
NA | NA | TRBJ1-1 | TRBV7-2 | TGTGCCAGCAGCTTAGGGGGTTTCACTGAAGCTTTCTTT | CASSLGGFTEAFF
NA | NA | TRBJ2-7 | TRBV6-6 | TGTGCCAGCAGTTACCGCGAAGCGGGCCCCTACGAGCAGTACTTC | CASSYREAGPYEQYF
TRBD1 | NA | TRBJ2-1 | TRBV11-2 | TGTGCCAGCAGCTTAGGGACAGGGGTCAATGAGCAGTTCTTC | CASSLGTGVNEQFF
TRBD2 | NA | TRBJ2-5 | TRBV5-8 | TGTGCCAGCAGCTTTAAGCGGGGGGGCGAAGAGACCCAGTACTTC | CASSFKRGGEETQYF
NA | NA | TRBJ1-1 | TRBV10-1 | TGCGCCAGCAGTGATGGAGGGACGAACACTGAAGCTTTCTTT | CASSDGGTNTEAFF
NA | NA | TRBJ2-7 | TRBV14 | TGTGCCAGCAGCCCAGAGGGAGGTCTCACCTACGAGCAGTACTTC | CASSPEGGLTYEQYF
NA | NA | TRBJ1-6 | TRBV6-5 | TGTGCCAGCAGAAAAACAGGCCATAATTCACCCCTCCACTTT | CASRKTGHNSPLHF
NA | once | TRBJ2-3 | TRBV6-4 | TGTGCCAGCAGTGTTCAAGGGGGGGGGACAGATACGCAGTATTTT | CASSVQGGGTDTQYF
NA | NA | TRBJ2-1 | TRBV7-9 | TGTGCCAGCAGCTTAATGGTCGGCACGGGGCTCGGGAATGAGCAGTTCTTC | CASSLMVGTGLGNEQFF
NA | NA | TRBJ2-1 | TRBV10-2 | TGCGCCAGCAGTGGGAGTTCCTACAATGAGCAGTTCTTC | CASSGSSYNEQFF
TRBD1 | NA | TRBJ1-1 | TRBV7-9 | TGTGCCAGCAGCCCGACAGGGAATATGAACACTGAAGCTTTCTTT | CASSPTGNMNTEAFF
NA | NA | TRBJ2-5 | TRBV10-3 | TGTGCCACCTCCTCTAACGGGGTGGGGGAGACCCAGTACTTC | CATSSNGVGETQYF
NA | NA | TRBJ2-1 | TRBV18 | TGTGCCAGCTCACCACCGACCCGGGCCTACAATGAGCAGTTCTTC | CASSPPTRAYNEQFF
NA | NA | TRBJ2-7 | TRBV6-5 | TGTGCCAGCAGCGCTACGCTGGCCCCCTACGAGCAGTACTTC | CASSATLAPYEQYF
NA | NA | TRBJ2-7 | TRBV30 | TGTGCCTGGAGCCGTCTCCTCGGCAAACGAGCCTACGAGCAGTACTTC | CAWSRLLGKRAYEQYF
NA | few | TRBJ1-6 | TRBV30 | TGTGCCTGGAGTGTGGGGGGCAGGTCACCCCTCCACTTT | CAWSVGGRSPLHF